The 5 T cell receptor beta chains below all came from one sample that was sequenced in a study of blood T cell repertoires in COVID-19. Assay: immunoSEQ multiplex PCR; the TCRdb copy retains only in-frame clones and omits some. The sample includes approximately 300,000 clones, around four fifths seen only once; the top ten take 0.95% to 1.5%. What was sequenced was peripheral blood. The source is a woman in her 50s with acute or convalescent COVID-19.

This clone has only one observation. The chain recombines TRBV24-1 with TRBJ1-2; D is unresolved. Trimming stripped 6 bases from V and 6 bases from J, with 10 bases between. The CDR3 consists of 12 residues. Germline V CDR1 and CDR2: KGHDR, SFDVKD. The CDR3 coding sequence is TGTGCCACCAGTTTAGGCCAGGATGGCTACACCTTC. It translates to CATSLGQDGYTF.

This rearrangement joins TRBV27 to TRBJ1-5; 8 bases align to TRBD1. The CDR3 consists of 16 residues. The V gene's germline CDR1 is MNHEY and CDR2 SMNVEV (reference sequence). Trimming cost V 5 bases and J 2 bases; bases outside gene matches: 8. The CDR3 bases are TGTGCCAGCAGTCCGACAGGGGAAGGGGGCAATCAGCCCCAGCATTTT. This gives the protein CASSPTGEGGNQPQHF.

This chain connects TRBV7-2 to TRBJ2-5, with 12 bases matching TRBD1. Germline V gene sequence: CDR1 SGHTA, CDR2 FQGNSA. This CDR3 has 17 residues. Losses at the gene ends were 5 bases for V and 4 bases for J; bases not matched to a gene: 11. The CDR3 loop reads CASSPEYGTGGRETQYF. In DNA form, the CDR3 reads TGTGCCAGCAGCCCCGAATACGGGACAGGGGGCAGAGAGACCCAGTACTTC. Full variable domain (missing parts from reference TRBV7-2 and TRBJ2-5): GAGVSQSPSNKVTEKGKDVELRCDPISGHTALYWYRQSLGQGLEFLIYFQGNSAPDKSGLPSDRFSAERTGGSVSTLTIQRTQQEDSAVYLCASSPEYGTGGRETQYFGPGTRLLVL.

Ten or more counts support this clone. DNA of the CDR3: TGTGCCAGCAGCTTGGCATCGGGGTCGGACCACGAGCAGTACTTC. Amino acid sequence: CASSLASGSDHEQYF. The chain carries TRBV5-4 and TRBJ2-7; D possibly corresponds to TRBD2 (5 bases). Per germline, CDR1 SGHNT and CDR2 YYREEE (reference sequence). The CDR3 has 15 residues. Trimming stripped 0 bases from V and 5 bases from J, with 15 bases between.

The chain recombines TRBV7-9 with TRBJ1-2, with 11 bases lining up with TRBD1. Germline-derived CDR1 and CDR2 are SEHNR and FQNEAQ (reference sequence). This CDR3 contains 18 residues. V was clipped by 5 bases and J by 5 bases; unmatched bases: 16. CDR3 residues: CASSPTRRTGGLRYGYTF. CDR3 sequence (DNA): TGTGCCAGCAGCCCCACGCGTCGGACAGGGGGCTTAAGATATGGCTACACCTTC.